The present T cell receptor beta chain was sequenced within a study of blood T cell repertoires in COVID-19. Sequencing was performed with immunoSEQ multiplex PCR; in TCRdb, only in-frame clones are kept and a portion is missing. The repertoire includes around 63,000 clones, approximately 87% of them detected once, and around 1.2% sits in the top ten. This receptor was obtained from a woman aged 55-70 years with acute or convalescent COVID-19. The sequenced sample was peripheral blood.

The CDR3 nucleotides are TGTGCCAGCAGCCCATTTGCCACAGTAACTAATGAAAAACTGTTTTTT. Translated, it gives CASSPFATVTNEKLFF. V usage is TRBV7-8 and J usage is TRBJ1-4; no clear D gene. Germline CDR1 SGHVS, CDR2 FQNEAQ. V shed 5 bases and J shed 1 base, with 14 bases lying between them. This CDR3 region has 16 residues.